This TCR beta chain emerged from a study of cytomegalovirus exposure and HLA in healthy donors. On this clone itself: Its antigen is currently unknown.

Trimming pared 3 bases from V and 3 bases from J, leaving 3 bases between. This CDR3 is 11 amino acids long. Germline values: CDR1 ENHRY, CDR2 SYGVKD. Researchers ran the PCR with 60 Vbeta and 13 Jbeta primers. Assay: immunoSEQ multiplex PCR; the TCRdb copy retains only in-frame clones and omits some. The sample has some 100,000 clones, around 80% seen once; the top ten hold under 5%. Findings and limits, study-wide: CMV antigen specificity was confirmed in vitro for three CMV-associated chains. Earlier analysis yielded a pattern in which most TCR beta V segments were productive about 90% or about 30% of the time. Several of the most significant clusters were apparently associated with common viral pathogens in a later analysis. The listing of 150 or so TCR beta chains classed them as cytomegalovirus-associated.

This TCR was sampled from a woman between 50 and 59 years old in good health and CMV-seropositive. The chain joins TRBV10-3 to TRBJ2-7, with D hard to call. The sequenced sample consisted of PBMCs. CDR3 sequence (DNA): TGTGCCATCAGTGACGGCTACGAGCAGTACTTC. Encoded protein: CAISDGYEQYF.